These T cell receptor beta chains were read from a single sample in a study of breast tumors, draining lymph nodes, adjacent tissues. TCRdb redid the calling of the multiplex PCR reads with MiXCR, one entry per CDR3 protein. There are about 21,000 distinct CDR3 sequences in the sample; approximately 31% occur only once, and 11% lies in the top ten. Material: breast tumor tissue. The receptors originated from a female donor with breast cancer. Some clones in this sample may be carry-over from other donors' samples. Both conserved end residues are part of each CDR3.

TRBV5-1 | CASSSEDMASYYNEQFF
TRBV6-2/TRBV6-3 | CASRHTRFNYGYTF
TRBV4-2 | CASSQDVRDQPQHF
TRBV4-2 | CASSQDPGTGRYGYTF
TRBV2 | CASAETSGRWRETQYF
TRBV12-3/TRBV12-4 | CASNDPRGSGNTIYF
TRBV20-1 | CSARMEGNNSPLHF
TRBV6-2/TRBV6-3 | CASSQGPGQGADTQYF
TRBV14 | CASSHLSQYTQYF
TRBV6-5 | CASRSSGANVLTF
TRBV12-3/TRBV12-4 | CASSLADREGNIQYF
TRBV29-1 | CSVEREQSSSYEQYF
TRBV10-3 | CAIRSHGQPQHF
TRBV10-1 | CASSESTSGTNSRPDTQYF
TRBV6-1 | CASTEARSYEQYF
TRBV6-5 | CAISLPRTGNTGELFF
TRBV5-1 | CASSTSLGLSYNEQFF
TRBV10-3 | CAISETSGRSETQYF
TRBV2 | CASSGTRVAHEQYF
TRBV2 | CASRAGTQSSYEQYF
TRBV20-1 | CSAQGQGTGGNQPQHF
TRBV20-1 | CSARSGTASYGYTF
TRBV4-2 | CASSHLTSGGGELFF
TRBV5-1 | CASSLVAAAYGYTF
TRBV9 | CASSVSRDHEQYF
TRBV20-1 | CSARDEWGYGSYEQFF
TRBV12-3/TRBV12-4 | CASSHPAGVAFF
TRBV6-1 | CASSLESDTQYF
TRBV20-1 | CSARDRVAGGSADTQYF
TRBV19 | CASSKPLAGTQYF
TRBV24-1 | CATSDRMTSGYTF
TRBV20-1 | CSARDVTGVANQPQHF